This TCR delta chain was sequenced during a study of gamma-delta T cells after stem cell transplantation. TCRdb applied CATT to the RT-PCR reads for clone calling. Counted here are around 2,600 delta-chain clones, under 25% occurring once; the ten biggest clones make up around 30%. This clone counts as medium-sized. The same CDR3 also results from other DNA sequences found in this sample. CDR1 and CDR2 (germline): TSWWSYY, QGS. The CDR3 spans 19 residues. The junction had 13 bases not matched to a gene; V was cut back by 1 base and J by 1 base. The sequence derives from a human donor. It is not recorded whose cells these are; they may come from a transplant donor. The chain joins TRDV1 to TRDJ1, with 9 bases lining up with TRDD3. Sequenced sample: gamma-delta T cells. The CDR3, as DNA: TGTGCTCTTGGGGAACGTCTCGGTCTGGGGGATTCCCCCACCGATAAACTCATCTTT. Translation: CALGERLGLGDSPTDKLIF.